The 9 T cell receptor beta chains reported below all come from one sample, sequenced in a study of control samples from healthy donors and cancer patients. Here immunoSEQ multiplex PCR was the method, and the copy in TCRdb shows in-frame clones only, minus some. The sample lists 140,000 or so clones; just under 95% were seen once. Input material: PBMCs. The receptors were sampled from a man in his fifties or sixties with colorectal cancer.

The gene calls are TRBV24-1 and TRBJ2-7; D possibly matches TRBD1 or TRBD2 (5 bases each). The germline V and J ends were trimmed by 4 bases and 0 bases, with 6 bases remaining between them. The length of the CDR3 is 13 residues. Germline-derived CDR1 and CDR2 are KGHDR and SFDVKD. CDR3 in amino acids: CATSDGASYEQYF. For the CDR3, the DNA is TGTGCCACCAGTGACGGGGCCTCCTACGAGCAGTACTTC.

J is TRBJ2-7 and V is TRBV6-5, with D possibly matching TRBD2 (6 bases). V gave up 6 bases and J gave up 2 bases, with 11 bases separating them. CDR1 and CDR2 (germline): MNHEY, SVGAGI. The CDR3 is made up of 13 amino acids. CDR3 sequence: CASRRGLTYEQYF. As DNA, the CDR3 is TGTGCCAGCAGGCGGGGTCTAACCTACGAGCAGTACTTC.

The chain links TRBV6-6 to TRBJ1-2; D is possibly TRBD1 (5 bases). The CDR3 has 14 amino acids. The V end lost 8 bases, the J end lost 8 bases, and 21 bases lay between the germline ends. Germline loops: CDR1 MNHNY, CDR2 SVGAGI (reference sequence). CDR3 sequence reads: CASYSSGTYGGYTF. CDR3 in DNA: TGTGCCAGCTACTCCAGCGGGACCTACGGCGGCTACACCTTC.

The genes are TRBV10-1 and TRBJ2-7; the match to TRBD2 covers 8 bases. Germline V lookup: CDR1 WNHNN, CDR2 SYGVQD (reference sequence). The CDR3 is 14 residues long. With 5 bases clipped from V and 5 bases from J, the junction kept 8 bases outside the gene matches. The CDR3 bases are TGCGCCAGCAGTTCCGGGACTAGGGAGGACGAGCAGTACTTC. Encoded protein: CASSSGTREDEQYF.

CDR3 residues: CSVKGDRDGAKNIQYF. The CDR3 nucleotides read TGCAGCGTTAAGGGGGACAGGGACGGGGCCAAAAACATTCAGTACTTC. V and J are TRBV29-1 and TRBJ2-4; 9 bases match TRBD1. J gave up 1 base and V 5 bases, and 9 bases lay outside the gene matches. From germline, CDR1 is SQVTM and CDR2 ANQGSEA. This CDR3 spans 16 amino acids.

The CDR3 region is CASTGRYNEQFF. In DNA form, the CDR3 reads TGTGCCAGCACAGGTCGCTACAATGAGCAGTTCTTC. The chain employs TRBV28 and TRBJ2-1, with D unclear. This CDR3 region has 12 residues. Germline V gene sequence: CDR1 MDHEN, CDR2 SYDVKM. The ends were cut back, 7 bases at V and 3 bases at J, with 7 bases in the middle. Filled out from reference TRBV28 and TRBJ2-1, the complete variable domain reads DVKVTQSSRYLVKRTGEKVFLECVQDMDHENMFWYRQDPGLGLRLIYFSYDVKMKEKGDIPEGYSVSREKKERFSLILESASTNQTSMYLCASTGRYNEQFFGPGTRLTVL.

V usage is TRBV7-9 and J usage is TRBJ1-3; 7 bases align to TRBD1. The CDR3 totals 15 residues. The J segment lost 4 bases and the V segment lost 6 bases, leaving 9 bases of the junction unmatched. From germline, CDR1 is SEHNR and CDR2 FQNEAQ (reference sequence). DNA of the CDR3: TGTGCCAGCAGGCCACAGGGGTCCCCCGGAAACACCATATATTTT. This encodes CASRPQGSPGNTIYF.

The rearrangement links TRBV2 to TRBJ2-3, with 12 bases lining up with TRBD1. Trimming removed 6 bases from V and 4 bases from J; junction bases left unmatched: 2. The CDR3 runs to 14 residues. Germline CDR1 SNHLY, CDR2 FYNNEI. The DNA for the CDR3 is TGTGCCAGCAGGAGGGACAGGGGGCCAGATACGCAGTATTTT. It encodes CASRRDRGPDTQYF.

This sequence joins TRBV28 and TRBJ1-5; a weak D match, TRBD1 (5 bases). Germline-derived CDR1 and CDR2 are MDHEN and SYDVKM. V lost 2 bases and J 1 base, leaving 9 bases between the germline ends. The CDR3 length is 15 residues. The CDR3 region has the DNA TGTGCCAGCAGTTTACAGGGCGGAAGCAATCAGCCCCAGCATTTT. This translates into CASSLQGGSNQPQHF.